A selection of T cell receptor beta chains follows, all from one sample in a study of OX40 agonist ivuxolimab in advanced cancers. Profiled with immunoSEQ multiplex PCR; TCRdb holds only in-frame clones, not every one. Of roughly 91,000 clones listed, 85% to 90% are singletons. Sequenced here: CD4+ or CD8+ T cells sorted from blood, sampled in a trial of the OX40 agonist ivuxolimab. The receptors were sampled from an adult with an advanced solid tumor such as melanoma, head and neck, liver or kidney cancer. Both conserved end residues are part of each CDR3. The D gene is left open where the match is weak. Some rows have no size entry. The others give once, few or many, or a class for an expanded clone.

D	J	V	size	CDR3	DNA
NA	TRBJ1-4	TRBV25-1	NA	CASSVGLDEKLFF	TGTGCCAGCAGTGTAGGGTTGGATGAAAAACTGTTTTTT
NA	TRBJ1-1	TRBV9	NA	CASSVERWGEAFF	TGTGCCAGCAGCGTAGAGAGGTGGGGTGAAGCTTTCTTT
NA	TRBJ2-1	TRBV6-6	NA	CASDRGSIYNEQFF	TGTGCCAGCGATCGGGGGAGCATCTACAATGAGCAGTTCTTC
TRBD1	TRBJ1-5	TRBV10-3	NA	CAIRPDRGGNQPQHF	TGTGCCATCAGACCCGACAGGGGAGGAAATCAGCCCCAGCATTTT
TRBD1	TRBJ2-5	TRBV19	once	CATETGDGETQYF	TGTGCCACCGAAACAGGGGATGGGGAGACCCAGTACTTC
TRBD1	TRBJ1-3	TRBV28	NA	CASSLTGGGNTIYF	TGTGCCAGCAGCCTGACAGGGGGTGGAAACACCATATATTTT
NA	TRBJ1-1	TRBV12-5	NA	CASGLVSRRAPTEAFF	TGTGCTAGTGGTTTGGTATCGAGGAGGGCACCCACTGAAGCTTTCTTT
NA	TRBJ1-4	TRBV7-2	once	CASSLALQGTNEKLFF	TGTGCCAGCAGCTTGGCCCTCCAGGGAACTAATGAAAAACTGTTTTTT
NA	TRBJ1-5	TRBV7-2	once	CASSLGRSNQPQHF	TGTGCCAGCAGCTTAGGTCGCAGCAATCAGCCCCAGCATTTT
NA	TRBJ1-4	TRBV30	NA	CAWSQNGGGGEKLFF	TGTGCCTGGAGCCAAAATGGAGGTGGGGGGGAAAAACTGTTTTTT
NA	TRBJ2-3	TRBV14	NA	CASSPPGGRGLFTDTQYF	TGTGCCAGCAGCCCCCCTGGGGGACGGGGACTCTTCACAGATACGCAGTATTTT
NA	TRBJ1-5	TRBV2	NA	CASRNSNQPQHF	TGTGCCAGCAGGAATAGCAATCAGCCCCAGCATTTT
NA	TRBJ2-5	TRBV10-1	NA	CASSESPTKETQYF	TGCGCCAGCAGTGAGTCCCCTACAAAAGAGACCCAGTACTTC
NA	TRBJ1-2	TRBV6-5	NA	CASSYDQTNYGYTF	TGTGCCAGCAGTTACGACCAAACTAACTATGGCTACACCTTC
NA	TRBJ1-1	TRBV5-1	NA	CASSLAGQNTEAFF	TGCGCCAGCAGCTTGGCGGGACAAAACACTGAAGCTTTCTTT
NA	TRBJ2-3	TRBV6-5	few	CASSSRTPSADTQYF	TGTGCCAGCAGCTCCAGGACCCCTTCGGCAGATACGCAGTATTTT
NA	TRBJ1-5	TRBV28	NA	CASSLTSGLKHSNQPQHF	TGTGCCAGCAGTTTAACGTCAGGACTCAAGCATAGCAATCAGCCCCAGCATTTT
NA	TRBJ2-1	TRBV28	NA	CASSLLGWNEQFF	TGTGCCAGCAGTTTATTAGGGTGGAATGAGCAGTTCTTC
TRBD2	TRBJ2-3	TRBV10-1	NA	CASGAGGRTDTQYF	TGCGCCAGCGGTGCGGGGGGTAGGACAGATACGCAGTATTTT